The sequence of this T cell receptor (beta chain) was determined in a study of blood T cell repertoires in COVID-19 (dated by TCRdb to 2018 to 2021). A note on the overall study: Collaborator samples came from the United States, Italy and Spain and covered acute and convalescent phases of COVID-19. The material from the prospective study consisted of cDNA or gDNA derived from T cells, B-cell-depleted T cells, or PBMCs. HLA class I and class II types, where available, came from metadata supplied by the sample provider rather than from assay-based typing. Deeply sampled blood TCRbeta repertoires from subjects exposed to, actively infected with, or recovered from COVID-19 were included in the dataset. Sample metadata almost always included a de-identified subject ID, COVID-19 status, age in years and sex. Samples were obtained from the ongoing ImmuneRACE study (first 160 participants) and from some 1,300 subjects provided by 6 global collaborators. The repertoires were released in a freely available public database intended as a resource for research on the immune response to SARS-CoV-2. The full study reports these points: How much clinical and demographic metadata was included differed by source and by participant, and the metadata was provided uncurated.

The immunoSEQ Assay, a bias-controlled multiplex PCR, was used to amplify TCRbeta CDR3 regions from genomic DNA. In the original analysis: Within the assay, amplification of reference gene primers was used to estimate how many nucleated cells each sample contained. Sequence reads were collapsed and filtered to measure the absolute abundance of every unique TCRbeta CDR3 rearrangement. For each sample, productive Simpson clonality was calculated as the square root of Simpson's diversity index across productive rearrangements. TCRdb took this table from immuneACCESS and kept in-frame rearrangements with V and J called. Such tables lack part of the clones; where checked against another copy, unresolved V genes explain under half of the gap, and the rest is unexplained. The V and J calls and clone size were taken over from that table, and D and trimming were inferred from the DNA. For this sample there are 100,000 to 150,000 clones; over 60% appear just once. The ten biggest clones cover approximately 1.9% of the sample.

Whole blood was collected in K2EDTA tubes by collaborating institutions according to the institutions' own protocols. For TCRbeta analysis, collaborator samples were shipped as frozen whole blood, as isolated PBMCs, or as DNA extracted from either sample type. This clone was seen more than once but under ten times. Which antigen it targets is not known. No quality values exist for individual bases; no much larger clone is one base distant. The sample consisted of peripheral blood. The clonotype was recovered from a woman between 70 and 85 years old with acute or convalescent COVID-19.

In nucleotides, the sequence is TGTGCCAGCAGCCAAGTCTTTGGCAGGGGTGATGAAGGAACTAATGAAAAACTGTTTTTT. Protein translation: CASSQVFGRGDEGTNEKLFF. Recombination joined TRBV4-2 with TRBJ1-4; the D gene is perhaps TRBD1, on 6 matching bases. CDR1 and CDR2 are read off the germline V gene as LGHNA and YNFKEQ. From the cysteine up to the phenylalanine, the CDR3 has a length of 20 residues. The DNA shown is the 60-base CDR3, in frame from base 1. V drops 1 base and J drops 1 base, leaving 22 bases in between.